This TCR beta chain originates from a study of molecular identifiers for immune sequencing clone quantification. The study, taken as a whole, reports: Clones with over 20 RNA copies captured over 97% of effector molecules but under 1% of naive ones.

Isolation of naive CD8 T cells was achieved by sorting on a CD8+CD4-CCR7+CD45RA+ phenotype. One entry per CDR3 protein results from TCRdb running MiXCR on the PCR reads. The sample has over 600,000 distinct CDR3 sequences; around 20% are singletons. This clonotype showed up just a few times. No antigen is known for it. The CDR3 has 15 residues. V lost 6 bases, J lost 2 bases, and 14 bases lay in between. Germline V gene data show CDR1 as LNHDA and CDR2 as SQIVND (reference sequence). The specimen sequenced was naive CD8+ T cells from blood, with Jurkat cell RNA spiked in. The subset: FACS-sorted CD8+CD4-CCR7+CD45RA+ naive T cells. The chain has TRBV19 and TRBJ2-1, with D unresolved. This TCR derives from a human donor in good health. Some libraries in this study had Jurkat cell RNA spiked in. The chain's CDR3 is CASSKGPAPYNEQFF. CDR3 nucleotides: TGTGCCAGTAGCAAGGGTCCTGCCCCCTACAATGAGCAGTTCTTC.